This TCR beta chain was captured by sequencing in a study of T cell responses to AZD1222 COVID-19 vaccine. Turning to the study itself: Pooled in the analysis were second doses at about 4 or about 12 weeks. Study-level points and caveats: Targeting of unmutated variant regions was reportedly seen in nearly half of spike-specific TCRs.

This clone turned up a few times. Its specificity is not known. Sequencing was performed with immunoSEQ multiplex PCR; in TCRdb, only in-frame clones are kept and a portion is missing. Of about 140,000 clones listed, 75% to 90% are singletons. The germline V gene encodes CDR1 SGHVS and CDR2 FQNEAQ. With 5 bases removed from V and 5 bases from J, the gap between germline ends came to 19 bases. There are 16 residues in the CDR3. This receptor was identified in an adult in good health. The genes are TRBV7-8 and TRBJ2-1; D is perhaps TRBD1 (5 bases). Sequencing was performed on peripheral blood, taken on day 0 of AZD1222 vaccination. The CDR3 DNA follows: TGTGCCAGCAGCCCTGGGTGGGGCAAGGGCGACAATGAGCAGTTCTTC. Encoded protein: CASSPGWGKGDNEQFF.